This T cell receptor (beta chain) was observed in a study of shared clonotypes between healthy human individuals. Across the study: Plates per donor: three CD4 naive, three CD4 memory, two CD8 naive, one CD8 memory.

Repertoires were generated with immunoSEQ multiplex PCR, while TCRdb's copy carries only in-frame clones and drops some. In the table there are about 1.5 million clones, 95% to 99% of which are singletons. The germline gives CDR1 MDHEN, CDR2 SYDVKM. The V end lost 10 bases, the J end lost 0 bases, and 13 bases lay between the germline ends. This CDR3 region has 13 residues. The sequenced sample was naive CD4+ T cells sorted from blood. Stated subset: CD45RA+ positively selected. This TCR was recovered from a man younger than 40 in good health. The chain couples TRBV28 to TRBJ2-7; D is uncertain. CDR3 region: CATSPGFSYEQYF. The DNA for the CDR3 is TGTGCCACCTCTCCCGGGTTCTCCTACGAGCAGTACTTC.